This T cell receptor (beta chain) was captured in a study of Ad26.COV2.S vaccination and SARS-CoV-2 variants. As for the study in general: Ad26.COV2.S shots went into the muscle once or twice, 56 days apart. Overall study results and limits: Researchers reported similar non-spike TCR breadth in vaccine and placebo recipients. Recipients given vaccine exceeded placebo recipients in spike-specific TCR breadth.

CDR1 and CDR2 (germline): MDHEN, SYDVKM. The CDR3 consists of 14 residues. The V end lost 5 bases, the J end lost 5 bases, and 15 bases lay between the germline ends. A word on this clone: The antigen remains undetermined.

Treatment given: over 15 received Ad26.COV2.S at low or high dose, single or two shots; five or six received placebo; per-sample allocation not given. Repertoires come from day 63 after the first vaccine or placebo injection. Participants' vaccine, an Ad26 vector, delivered Wuhan-strain SARS-CoV-2 spike. Data came from immunoSEQ multiplex PCR; TCRdb stores just in-frame clones and leaves some out. Of some 480,000 clones in the sample, 70% to 90% were seen once. Sequenced here: peripheral blood, sampled in a trial of Ad26.COV2.S vaccine versus placebo. The clonotype was recovered from a person between 18 and 60 years old who received the Ad26.COV2.S COVID-19 vaccine or a placebo. The rearrangement uses TRBV28 and TRBJ2-5; possible D gene TRBD1, 6 bases. CDR3 nucleotide sequence: TGTGCCAGCAGTCTAGGGGGTCCCGAGGAGACCCAGTACTTC. It is translated as CASSLGGPEETQYF.